The 19 T cell receptor beta chains presented below share a single source sample, sequenced in a study of blood T cell repertoires in COVID-19. Profiling relied on immunoSEQ multiplex PCR, and the TCRdb table lists in-frame clones only, not all of them. The sample has about 100,000 clones, around four fifths seen once. Specimen: peripheral blood. These receptors all come from a man aged 50 or older with active or convalescent COVID-19.

The rearrangement links TRBV5-1 to TRBJ2-7; 8 nucleotides line up with TRBD1. CDR1 is SGHRS, CDR2 YFSETQ, per germline. V shed 1 base, J shed 9 bases, and the junction held 9 bases outside the gene matches. CDR3 size: 14 residues. DNA of the CDR3: TGCGCCAGCAGCTTGACCACGACAGGGGACGCGCAGTACTTC. It specifies CASSLTTTGDAQYF. Full variable domain (missing parts from reference TRBV5-1 and TRBJ2-7): KAGVTQTPRYLIKTRGQQVTLSCSPISGHRSVSWYQQTPGQGLQFLFEYFSETQRNKGNFPGRFSGRQFSNSRSEMNVSTLELGDSALYLCASSLTTTGDAQYFGPGTRLTVT.

This chain connects TRBV11-2 to TRBJ2-5; 14 bases align to TRBD2. V was clipped by 3 bases and J by 5 bases; unmatched bases: 11. This CDR3 is 18 amino acids long. Germline V lookup: CDR1 SGHAT, CDR2 FQNNGV. CDR3 in amino acids: CASSLDSGLAGVLETQYF. Written as DNA, the CDR3 is TGTGCCAGCAGCTTGGACTCGGGACTAGCGGGAGTCCTGGAGACCCAGTACTTC.

The gene calls are TRBV24-1 and TRBJ2-1; the match to TRBD2 covers 10 bases. Germline V gives CDR1 KGHDR, CDR2 SFDVKD. Trimming cost V 4 bases and J 3 bases; bases outside gene matches: 2. The CDR3 is 15 residues long. CDR3 DNA sequence: TGTGCCACCAGTGACCTAGCGGGAGACTACAATGAGCAGTTCTTC. Its protein is CATSDLAGDYNEQFF.

The chain has TRBV18 and TRBJ2-1; D may be TRBD2 (5 bases). CDR3 length equals 15 residues. Between the trimmed V and J ends, which lost 1 base and 5 bases, there was a span of 12 bases. Germline CDR1 is KGHSH and CDR2 is LQKENI. This CDR3 is CASSPRGAPDNEQFF. Written as DNA, the CDR3 is TGTGCCAGCTCACCACGGGGAGCTCCAGACAATGAGCAGTTCTTC.

The chain couples TRBV29-1 to TRBJ2-2; TRBD1 might be the D (6 bases). The CDR3 has 15 residues. V lost 3 bases, J lost 4 bases, and 15 bases lay in between. The germline CDR1 and CDR2 sequences are SQVTM and ANQGSEA. DNA of the CDR3: TGCAGCGTTGATACGACAGGAACTTTCACCGGGGAGCTGTTTTTT. Protein product: CSVDTTGTFTGELFF.

This clone showed up just a few times. The V and J genes are TRBV4-1 and TRBJ1-1; 8 positions match TRBD1. The J segment lost 6 bases and the V segment lost 1 base, leaving 7 bases of the junction unmatched. CDR1 and CDR2 (germline): MGHRA, YSYEKL. CDR3 length: 15 amino acids. The CDR3 DNA sequence: TGCGCCAGCAGCCAAGGACAGGGGAAGGGCGCTGAAGCTTTCTTT. Translating gives CASSQGQGKGAEAFF.

The CDR3 here is CASSQGRFGYGETQYF. CDR3 sequence (DNA): TGTGCCAGCAGCCAAGGGCGGTTCGGCTATGGAGAGACCCAGTACTTC. The chain has TRBV14 and TRBJ2-5; D is ambiguous. The germline V gene has CDR1 SGHDN and CDR2 FVKESK. V shed 1 base and J shed 4 bases, with 16 bases lying between them. The length of the CDR3 is 16 residues.

CDR3 sequence (DNA): TGTGCCACCAGTGCGGGACTAGGCTACGAGCAGTACTTC. Translation gives CATSAGLGYEQYF. The V and J genes are TRBV24-1 and TRBJ2-7; TRBD2 agrees at 8 bases. Per the germline V gene, CDR1 is KGHDR and CDR2 is SFDVKD. The CDR3 has 13 amino acids. Trimming at V came to 5 bases and at J to 3 bases, leaving 2 bases not matched to a gene.

Only one count was recorded for this clone. The chain carries TRBV5-6 and TRBJ2-5; D uncertain. V shed 1 base and J shed 1 base, with 14 bases lying between them. Germline V gene lookup returns CDR1 SGHDT and CDR2 YYEEEE. CDR3 length equals 16 residues. CDR3 sequence reads: CASSLYSPPGQETQYF. CDR3 sequence (DNA): TGTGCCAGCAGCTTGTACTCACCCCCGGGCCAAGAGACCCAGTACTTC.

This chain uses TRBV6-6 with TRBJ2-2, with D possibly being TRBD1 (6 bases). Germline CDR1 and CDR2: MNHNY and SVGAGI (reference sequence). Trimming removed 6 bases at V and 6 bases at J, with 11 bases between. The CDR3 is made up of 13 amino acids. CDR3 DNA: TGTGCCAGCAGCACAGGGTTCCCCGGGGAGCTGTTTTTT. It yields the protein CASSTGFPGELFF.

V is TRBV5-8 and J is TRBJ2-7, with 10 positions matching TRBD2. Per germline, CDR1 SGHTS and CDR2 YDEGEE. The J segment lost 6 bases and the V segment lost 8 bases, leaving 8 bases of the junction unmatched. CDR3 size: 13 residues. The CDR3 coding sequence is TGTGCCAGTCCTCTAGCGGGAGAAGGCGAGCAGTACTTC. As protein: CASPLAGEGEQYF.

This chain joins TRBV2 and TRBJ2-1; D is possibly TRBD2 (6 bases). Germline V CDR1 and CDR2: SNHLY, FYNNEI. CDR3 length: 14 residues. The DNA of the CDR3 is TGTCCCCCATGGGGGGAGGCCACCTCCAATGAGCAGTTCTTC. Protein sequence: CPPWGEATSNEQFF.

This rearrangement joins TRBV11-2 to TRBJ2-1; TRBD2 matches 7 bases. CDR3 length: 13 amino acids. Germline-derived CDR1 and CDR2 are SGHAT and FQNNGV. After removal of 8 bases from V and 7 bases from J, the junction contained 8 bases not matched to a gene. The CDR3 DNA is TGTGCCAGCGGGGCGGGAGTGGGAAATGAGCAGTTCTTC. Translation gives CASGAGVGNEQFF.

The chain links TRBV10-3 to TRBJ2-3; TRBD2 matches 7 bases. Per germline, CDR1 ENHRY and CDR2 SYGVKD. V dropped 3 bases and J dropped 4; count of bases not matched to a gene: 7. The CDR3 loop spans 15 amino acids. CDR3 coding DNA: TGTGCCATCAGTGATGGGGCGGGAGCTGCAGATACGCAGTATTTT. Protein sequence: CAISDGAGAADTQYF.

The chain uses TRBV5-1 and TRBJ1-2, with TRBD1 matching over 9 bases. Per germline, CDR1 SGHRS and CDR2 YFSETQ. With V trimmed by 4 bases and J by 6 bases, 7 bases remained unmatched. This CDR3 contains 14 residues. This chain's CDR3 is CASSPTGGYDGYTF. Written as DNA, the CDR3 is TGCGCCAGCAGCCCGACAGGGGGTTATGATGGCTACACCTTC.

The chain employs TRBV5-5 and TRBJ2-2; D is perhaps TRBD2 (7 bases). The V gene lost 4 bases and the J gene lost 4 bases, with 14 bases spanning the gap. Germline V lookup: CDR1 SGHKS, CDR2 YYEKEE (reference sequence). There are 15 residues in the CDR3. The CDR3 nucleotides are TGTGCCAGCAGCGTGAGGGGGGGAACCACCGGGGAGCTGTTTTTT. Protein sequence: CASSVRGGTTGELFF.

About this clone itself: The DNA is omitted, as the CDR3 cannot be located on it reliably, and the CDR3 follows TCRdb's listing. The rearrangement links TRBV11-2 to TRBJ2-2; no check of the table's D call, TRBD2, against the DNA was made. A total of 11 residues make up the CDR3, ends included. Germline CDR1 and CDR2: SGHAT and FQNNGV. The CDR3 loop is CASRRAGELFF.

This chain connects TRBV6-5 to TRBJ1-5; 8 bases align to TRBD1. The CDR3 extends over 13 amino acids. V lost 6 bases, J lost 5 bases, and 3 bases stayed unmatched. Germline CDR1 is MNHEY and CDR2 is SVGAGI. The CDR3: CASRDREYQPQHF. The CDR3 region has the DNA TGTGCCAGCAGGGACAGGGAATATCAGCCCCAGCATTTT.

The rearrangement links TRBV18 to TRBJ2-7, with D possibly matching TRBD1 (7 bases). The germline CDR1 and CDR2 sequences are KGHSH and LQKENI. V was clipped by 3 bases and J by 6 bases, with 18 bases between them. The length of the CDR3 is 15 residues. The CDR3 DNA sequence: TGTGCCAGCTCACCGCGGACAGGCTCAGCGGGCGAGCAGTACTTC. This codes for CASSPRTGSAGEQYF.